Listed here are 22 T cell receptor beta chains from one sample, sequenced in a study of a mutant IDH1 vaccine in newly diagnosed glioma. The method was immunoSEQ multiplex PCR; TCRdb's version includes in-frame clones alone and lacks a portion of them. The sample contains roughly 72,000 clones, roughly 90% of which appear only once. No antigen has been assigned to these receptors. Time point reported: week 5, during vaccination. Each vaccine dose was 300 ug of mutant IDH1 20-mer peptide, with topical imiquimod. The input for sequencing was PBMCs, taken from a glioma patient whose treatment included an IDH1 peptide vaccine. The source of these receptors is a woman aged 45 to 65 with glioma.

V gene TRBV5-1 combines with J gene TRBJ2-7; TRBD2 aligns across 10 bases. In germline, CDR1 is SGHRS, CDR2 YFSETQ. V dropped 1 base and J dropped 6; count of bases not matched to a gene: 4. The CDR3 is 14 residues long. Here the CDR3 DNA reads TGCGCCAGCAGCTTGTCGGCTAGCGGGGGCGAGCAGTACTTC. It translates to CASSLSASGGEQYF.

V gene TRBV28 combines with J gene TRBJ2-2; 9 bases agree with TRBD1. Losses at the gene ends were 7 bases for V and 6 bases for J; bases not matched to a gene: 6. Germline CDR1 and CDR2: MDHEN and SYDVKM. This CDR3 is built from 14 residues. The CDR3 DNA sequence: TGTGCCAGCACTACTACAGGGGGCGCCGGGGAGCTGTTTTTT. Translation: CASTTTGGAGELFF.

V and J are TRBV29-1 and TRBJ2-5; maybe TRBD2 (5 bases). V was trimmed by 4 bases and J by 5 bases, leaving 17 bases between them. Germline V lookup: CDR1 SQVTM, CDR2 ANQGSEA. The CDR3 is 14 amino acids. For the CDR3, the DNA is TGCAGCGTTGCCTTATTCGGGAAGCGGGAGACCCAGTACTTC. Its translation: CSVALFGKRETQYF.

This sequence joins TRBV30 and TRBJ2-4, with 8 positions matching TRBD1. Germline assignment: CDR1 GTSNPN and CDR2 SVGIG (reference sequence). The CDR3 spans 11 residues. The trim removed 3 bases at V and 9 bases at J, leaving 1 base unmatched. The CDR3: CAWRTGVIQYF. The CDR3 DNA follows: TGTGCCTGGAGGACAGGGGTCATTCAGTACTTC.

The J gene is TRBJ2-4, the V gene TRBV28; 8 bases match TRBD2. This CDR3 is 17 amino acids long. From germline, CDR1 is MDHEN and CDR2 SYDVKM. Trimming removed 5 bases from V and 1 base from J; junction bases left unmatched: 10. In DNA, the CDR3 is TGTGCCAGCAGTACCGCGGGGGGCGGGAAGGCCAAAAACATTCAGTACTTC. It is translated as CASSTAGGGKAKNIQYF. The complete variable domain, with remaining parts taken from reference TRBV28 and TRBJ2-4, reads DVKVTQSSRYLVKRTGEKVFLECVQDMDHENMFWYRQDPGLGLRLIYFSYDVKMKEKGDIPEGYSVSREKKERFSLILESASTNQTSMYLCASSTAGGGKAKNIQYFGAGTRLSVL.

In the case of this clone: A much larger clone sits a single nucleotide away, making a read error possible. The V gene is TRBV7-2, the J gene TRBJ2-7; maybe TRBD2 (6 bases). Germline-derived CDR1 and CDR2 are SGHTA and FQGNSA. The CDR3 is made up of 18 amino acids. The CDR3 region is CANSFVRSSGGIWGEQYF. CDR3 sequence (DNA): TGTGCCAACAGCTTCGTCAGGTCAAGCGGAGGGATTTGGGGCGAGCAGTACTTC.

J is TRBJ2-1 and V is TRBV6-1, with D possibly matching TRBD2 (5 bases). Germline CDR1 reads MNHNS; CDR2 reads SASEGT. CDR3 length: 14 residues. Trimming left V 2 bases short and J 4 bases short, with 9 bases between. The CDR3 is CASSELDYYNEQFF. In DNA, the CDR3 is TGTGCCAGCAGTGAACTTGACTATTACAATGAGCAGTTCTTC.

V and J are TRBV28 and TRBJ2-7, with 9 bases matching TRBD2. The V and J ends lost 5 bases and 0 bases, in that order; junction bases with no gene match: 2. The CDR3 totals 14 residues. Germline V gene lookup returns CDR1 MDHEN and CDR2 SYDVKM. CDR3 sequence reads: CASSPSGISYEQYF. The DNA of the CDR3 is TGTGCCAGCAGTCCTAGCGGGATCTCCTACGAGCAGTACTTC.

The V and J genes are TRBV6-5 and TRBJ2-1; no reliable D call. The CDR3 contains 15 residues. Per the germline V gene, CDR1 is MNHEY and CDR2 is SVGAGI. The ends were cut back, 3 bases at V and 2 bases at J, with 11 bases in the middle. CDR3 bases: TGTGCCAGCAGTTATCGAGACTGGACCTACAATGAGCAGTTCTTC. It yields the protein CASSYRDWTYNEQFF.

V and J are TRBV6-4 and TRBJ2-1; 9 bases match TRBD2. Germline V gives CDR1 MRHNA, CDR2 SNTAGT. With 2 bases clipped from V and 2 bases from J, the junction kept 1 base outside the gene matches. This CDR3 has 15 amino acids. CDR3 nucleotide sequence: TGTGCCAGCAGTGACGTAGCGGGAGCCTACAATGAGCAGTTCTTC. This codes for CASSDVAGAYNEQFF.

The chain has TRBV5-5 and TRBJ1-1; D is unclear. Germline CDR1 is SGHKS and CDR2 is YYEKEE (reference sequence). The CDR3 sequence is 14 residues long. Between the trimmed V and J ends, which lost 3 bases and 1 base, there was a span of 10 bases. CDR3 sequence reads: CASSWTAGNTEAFF. DNA of the CDR3: TGTGCCAGCAGCTGGACCGCAGGGAACACTGAAGCTTTCTTT.

This chain uses TRBV27 with TRBJ1-1, with 9 nucleotides matching TRBD1. Germline lookup yields CDR1 MNHEY and CDR2 SMNVEV (reference sequence). The CDR3 covers 14 residues. V lost 6 bases, J lost 4 bases, and 6 bases stayed unmatched. DNA of the CDR3: TGTGCCAGCAGGGTACAGGGGGCTGGCACTGAAGCTTTCTTT. Residues: CASRVQGAGTEAFF.

This rearrangement joins TRBV20-1 to TRBJ1-2; D uncertain. With 5 bases removed from V and 4 bases from J, the gap between germline ends came to 8 bases. Germline V gene sequence: CDR1 DFQATT, CDR2 SNEGSKA (reference sequence). The CDR3 loop spans 11 amino acids. CDR3 protein: CSAQEGYGYTF. DNA for the CDR3: TGCAGTGCTCAGGAGGGCTATGGCTACACCTTC.

The chain joins TRBV9 to TRBJ2-3; tentative D call: TRBD1 (5 bases). Trimming took off 4 bases at V and 2 bases at J, with 20 bases between the two ends. The germline V gene has CDR1 SGDLS and CDR2 YYNGEE. The CDR3 spans 17 residues. The CDR3 nucleotides read TGTGCCAGCAGCACCCGGGTGGCAGGGTCGGCCACAGATACGCAGTATTTT. Its translation: CASSTRVAGSATDTQYF.

The chain recombines TRBV7-9 with TRBJ2-2; no clear D gene. Per the germline V gene, CDR1 is SEHNR and CDR2 is FQNEAQ (reference sequence). The CDR3 runs 16 residues. V lost 3 bases and J 1 base, leaving 12 bases between the germline ends. The CDR3 loop reads CASSFIPPQNTGELFF. CDR3 in DNA: TGTGCCAGCAGCTTCATCCCCCCCCAGAACACCGGGGAGCTGTTTTTT.

V and J are TRBV27 and TRBJ2-7; 16 positions agree with TRBD2. The V gene's germline CDR1 is MNHEY and CDR2 SMNVEV (reference sequence). V dropped 9 bases and J dropped 1; count of bases not matched to a gene: 15. CDR3 length: 19 amino acids. This CDR3 is CASRTTGTSGRVRSYEQYF. CDR3 nucleotide sequence: TGTGCCAGTCGGACGACCGGGACTAGCGGGAGGGTAAGGTCCTACGAGCAGTACTTC.

This chain uses TRBV7-9 with TRBJ2-7; no definite D call. V shed 5 bases and J shed 0 bases, with 8 bases lying between them. The germline gives CDR1 SEHNR, CDR2 FQNEAQ (reference sequence). The CDR3 runs 13 residues. CDR3 sequence (DNA): TGTGCCAGCAGCCCTGCCACCTCCTACGAGCAGTACTTC. It specifies CASSPATSYEQYF.

V is TRBV6-5 and J is TRBJ2-2, with 11 bases that match TRBD2. CDR1 is MNHEY, CDR2 SVGAGI, per germline. The CDR3 length is 14 residues. V lost 6 bases, J lost 6 bases, and 3 bases stayed unmatched. CDR3 in amino acids: CASRLAGVSGELFF. Written as DNA, the CDR3 is TGTGCCAGCAGACTAGCGGGAGTATCCGGGGAGCTGTTTTTT.

The gene calls are TRBV30 and TRBJ1-1; D gene uncertain. The germline V gene encodes CDR1 GTSNPN and CDR2 SVGIG (reference sequence). The CDR3 extends over 14 amino acids. V was pared by 2 bases and J by 1 base, with 11 bases between. The CDR3 region has the DNA TGTGCCTGGAGTCTAGAAACCCAGAACACTGAAGCTTTCTTT. Residues: CAWSLETQNTEAFF.

This chain links TRBV28 with TRBJ1-3, with D possibly being TRBD1 (5 bases). This CDR3 is built from 15 residues. Trimming removed 6 bases at V and 0 bases at J, with 12 bases between. Germline loops: CDR1 MDHEN, CDR2 SYDVKM. CDR3 DNA: TGTGCCAGCAGAGCCGACAGCCACTCTGGAAACACCATATATTTT. Residues: CASRADSHSGNTIYF.

V gene TRBV4-2 combines with J gene TRBJ2-7; unclear D gene. V shed 0 bases and J shed 4 bases, with 13 bases lying between them. The CDR3 is 15 residues long. Germline V gene data show CDR1 as LGHNA and CDR2 as YNFKEQ. The CDR3 region is CASSQESGLRYEQYF. CDR3 coding DNA: TGTGCCAGCAGCCAAGAATCGGGTTTGAGGTACGAGCAGTACTTC.

This sequence joins TRBV4-1 and TRBJ2-1; the D gene is possibly TRBD1 (5 bases). Trimming left V 1 base short and J 0 bases short, with 10 bases between. The germline gives CDR1 MGHRA, CDR2 YSYEKL. This CDR3 is built from 16 residues. CDR3 nucleotide sequence: TGCGCCAGCAGCCAAGCCGACAGTTACTCCTACAATGAGCAGTTCTTC. The encoded protein is CASSQADSYSYNEQFF.